These 32 T cell receptor beta chains share one sample of origin, sequenced in a study of graft-versus-host responses after intestinal transplantation. Their recognized antigens are unknown. The repertoire was sequenced with immunoSEQ multiplex PCR; TCRdb's copy has only in-frame clones and lacks some. This sample yields approximately 130,000 clones, of which around 94% are seen a single time; about 0.16% belongs to the top ten. The sample was unstimulated CD4+ T cells sorted from spleen or lymph node cells, taken before intestinal transplant. These receptor sequences come from a human donor who received an intestinal transplant.

The rearrangement joins TRBV5-1 to TRBJ2-7; 12 bases match TRBD2. The germline CDR1 and CDR2 sequences are SGHRS and YFSETQ. V lost 4 bases and J lost 6; bases outside the gene matches: 11. The CDR3 length is 16 residues. The CDR3 here is CASSPVASGGASEQYF. The CDR3 nucleotides read TGCGCCAGCAGCCCCGTGGCTAGCGGGGGGGCATCCGAGCAGTACTTC. The entire variable domain, with the rest obtained from reference TRBV5-1 and TRBJ2-7, is as follows: KAGVTQTPRYLIKTRGQQVTLSCSPISGHRSVSWYQQTPGQGLQFLFEYFSETQRNKGNFPGRFSGRQFSNSRSEMNVSTLELGDSALYLCASSPVASGGASEQYFGPGTRLTVT.

The genes are TRBV5-4 and TRBJ2-7, with 7 nucleotides matching TRBD1. The CDR3 covers 14 residues. CDR1 is SGHNT and CDR2 is YYREEE in the germline V gene (reference sequence). Losses at the gene ends were 1 base for V and 1 base for J; bases not matched to a gene: 2. This chain's CDR3 is CASSLKGASYEQYF. CDR3 DNA: TGTGCCAGCAGCTTGAAGGGGGCTTCCTACGAGCAGTACTTC.

The genes are TRBV10-3 and TRBJ1-1, with no clear D. Per germline, CDR1 ENHRY and CDR2 SYGVKD. The CDR3 is 14 amino acids. With 7 bases removed from V and 2 bases from J, the gap between germline ends came to 14 bases. CDR3 region: CAITLNEGNTEAFF. The CDR3 DNA sequence: TGTGCCATCACCTTAAATGAGGGAAACACTGAAGCTTTCTTT.

The V gene is TRBV27, the J gene TRBJ1-5, with 8 bases matching TRBD1. Per the germline V gene, CDR1 is MNHEY and CDR2 is SMNVEV (reference sequence). Losses at the gene ends were 2 bases for V and 5 bases for J; bases not matched to a gene: 2. The CDR3 extends over 14 amino acids. The CDR3 DNA follows: TGTGCCAGCAGTTTAGACAGGGGCCATCAGCCCCAGCATTTT. It yields the protein CASSLDRGHQPQHF.

The gene calls are TRBV6-5 and TRBJ1-2, with 7 bases fitting TRBD1. Germline lookup yields CDR1 MNHEY and CDR2 SVGAGI. With V trimmed by 0 bases and J by 3 bases, 7 bases remained unmatched. The CDR3 covers 16 residues. Here the CDR3 DNA reads TGTGCCAGCAGTTACTCGAAAGACAGGGCCCACTATGGCTACACCTTC. It codes for CASSYSKDRAHYGYTF.

CDR3 in DNA: TGTGCCAGCAGCTTAAACGGGGGCAGGGAGACCCAGTACTTC. Protein sequence: CASSLNGGRETQYF. The V gene is TRBV7-3, the J gene TRBJ2-5; D might be TRBD1 or TRBD2, each matching 6 bases. Between the trimmed V and J ends, which lost 1 base and 5 bases, there was a span of 11 bases. The CDR3 totals 14 residues. The germline V gene encodes CDR1 SGHTA and CDR2 FQGTGA.

This clone appeared a single time. The rearrangement links TRBV11-2 to TRBJ2-5, with a weak D call TRBD1 (6 bases). V was trimmed by 5 bases and J by 4 bases, leaving 11 bases between them. The CDR3 sequence is 13 residues long. Germline V CDR1 and CDR2: SGHAT, FQNNGV. The CDR3 bases are TGTGCCAGCAGCATTACAGGGAGAGAGACCCAGTACTTC. Translated: CASSITGRETQYF.

This chain links TRBV4-2 with TRBJ1-3; no firm D call. Trimming took 4 bases from V and 1 from J, leaving 14 bases between them. Germline lookup yields CDR1 LGHNA and CDR2 YNFKEQ. This CDR3 is 16 amino acids long. The CDR3 nucleotides read TGTGCCAGCAGCCGGGCCCACAGTTCTTCTGGAAACACCATATATTTT. This encodes CASSRAHSSSGNTIYF.

Only one count was recorded for this clone. V is TRBV7-8 and J is TRBJ1-4; 11 bases are shared with TRBD1. CDR1 SGHVS and CDR2 FQNEAQ come from the germline V gene. The V and J ends lost 4 bases and 7 bases, in that order; junction bases with no gene match: 5. This CDR3 is 15 amino acids long. The CDR3 sequence is CASSSTGTGGEKLFF. CDR3 nucleotide sequence: TGTGCCAGCAGCTCCACCGGGACAGGGGGTGAAAAACTGTTTTTT.

The chain couples TRBV7-9 to TRBJ2-7; D possibly matches TRBD1 or TRBD2 (5 bases each). The CDR3 has 13 amino acids. CDR1 SEHNR and CDR2 FQNEAQ come from the germline V gene (reference sequence). V lost 5 bases and J 2 bases, leaving 10 bases between the germline ends. CDR3 region: CASSRLGAYEQYF. CDR3 DNA sequence: TGTGCCAGCAGCCGCCTGGGGGCCTACGAGCAGTACTTC.

The V gene is TRBV9, the J gene TRBJ2-1; 8 bases fit TRBD2. Germline CDR1 SGDLS, CDR2 YYNGEE. The ends lost 2 bases at V and 9 bases at J; junction bases unmatched: 7. There are 14 residues in the CDR3. The CDR3 DNA follows: TGTGCCAGCAGCGTCGGGACTAGTGGAAGTGAGCAGTTCTTC. Encoded protein: CASSVGTSGSEQFF.

The CDR3 DNA reads TGTGCCAGCAGCCAGCGGGGGGGCAGCACCGGGGAGCTGTTTTTT. Protein product: CASSQRGGSTGELFF. J is TRBJ2-2 and V is TRBV4-2, with 9 nucleotides matching TRBD2. CDR3 length equals 15 residues. Germline V gives CDR1 LGHNA, CDR2 YNFKEQ. Losses at the gene ends were 3 bases for V and 4 bases for J; bases not matched to a gene: 3.

The rearrangement uses TRBV5-6 and TRBJ1-3, with D perhaps TRBD1 (6 bases). Trimming took 1 base from V and 0 from J, leaving 17 bases between them. In germline, CDR1 is SGHDT, CDR2 YYEEEE. This CDR3 has 18 amino acids. Written as DNA, the CDR3 is TGTGCCAGCAGCTTGCGATATTCACAGGGCCCCTCTGGAAACACCATATATTTT. Its protein is CASSLRYSQGPSGNTIYF.

The chain recombines TRBV10-3 with TRBJ2-7, with TRBD2 identical over 13 bases. CDR1 ENHRY and CDR2 SYGVKD come from the germline V gene. The CDR3 extends over 16 amino acids. The J segment lost 4 bases and the V segment lost 2 bases, leaving 5 bases of the junction unmatched. The CDR3 is CAISETSGGALYEQYF. CDR3 coding DNA: TGTGCCATCAGTGAGACTAGCGGGGGGGCCCTTTACGAGCAGTACTTC.

The chain links TRBV10-2 to TRBJ1-1, with a weak D call TRBD1 (5 bases). Germline V gene lookup returns CDR1 WSHSY and CDR2 SAAADI. There are 12 residues in the CDR3. V gave up 8 bases and J gave up 4 bases, with 11 bases separating them. The CDR3 sequence: CASWDPSTEAFF. The CDR3 nucleotides are TGCGCCAGCTGGGACCCCTCCACTGAAGCTTTCTTT.

This chain connects TRBV11-1 to TRBJ1-1; D is ambiguous. Trimming removed 4 bases at V and 1 base at J, with 7 bases between. The CDR3 contains 13 residues. Germline-derived CDR1 and CDR2 are SGHAT and FQDESV (reference sequence). As DNA, the CDR3 is TGTGCCAGCAGCTATACTAAGAACACTGAAGCTTTCTTT. Amino acid sequence: CASSYTKNTEAFF.

The chain combines TRBV18 with TRBJ1-1; D gene uncertain. This CDR3 has 13 amino acids. Germline loops: CDR1 KGHSH, CDR2 LQKENI. Trimming took off 0 bases at V and 8 bases at J, with 10 bases between the two ends. CDR3 bases: TGTGCCAGCTCACCACCTGTCAGCCACGAAGCTTTCTTT. It is translated as CASSPPVSHEAFF.

This clone was seen a single time. The V call is TRBV19, the J call TRBJ2-2; a weak D match, TRBD2 (6 bases). Germline CDR1 LNHDA, CDR2 SQIVND (reference sequence). Deletions cut 7 bases from V and 2 bases from J, with 8 bases between. The CDR3 extends over 13 amino acids. In DNA form, the CDR3 reads TGTGCCAGTATGGAGGGAAACACCGGGGAGCTGTTTTTT. It yields the protein CASMEGNTGELFF.

J is TRBJ2-1 and V is TRBV4-2; D may be TRBD1 or TRBD2 (6 bases each). This CDR3 is 16 amino acids long. Trimming cost V 1 base and J 7 bases, with 17 bases left between them. Germline V CDR1 and CDR2: LGHNA, YNFKEQ. The CDR3 DNA is TGTGCCAGCAGCCAAGTTGGGGGGCGTACAACGAATGAGCAGTTCTTC. As protein: CASSQVGGRTTNEQFF.

The chain combines TRBV6-6 with TRBJ2-2, with D possibly matching TRBD1 (5 bases). The CDR3 is made up of 16 amino acids. V was shortened by 6 bases and J by 3 bases, with 17 bases between the two germline ends. Germline CDR1 MNHNY, CDR2 SVGAGI (reference sequence). CDR3 sequence: CASSSGPWGDTGELFF. The DNA for the CDR3 is TGTGCCAGCAGCTCCGGGCCCTGGGGCGACACCGGGGAGCTGTTTTTT.

V and J are TRBV2 and TRBJ1-4, with D perhaps matching TRBD1 (5 bases). Germline V gene sequence: CDR1 SNHLY, CDR2 FYNNEI. Deletions cut 1 base from V and 13 bases from J, with 13 bases between. The CDR3 contains 13 residues. CDR3 sequence reads: CASSEGRTSSLFF. The CDR3 DNA is TGTGCCAGCAGTGAAGGTCGGACATCATCACTGTTTTTT.

V usage is TRBV27 and J usage is TRBJ2-1; D not certain. The germline gives CDR1 MNHEY, CDR2 SMNVEV (reference sequence). V dropped 6 bases and J dropped 0 bases, with 6 bases sitting between them. The CDR3 is 13 amino acids. CDR3 in amino acids: CASRRFSYNEQFF. CDR3 sequence (DNA): TGTGCCAGCAGACGGTTCTCCTACAATGAGCAGTTCTTC.

The chain couples TRBV5-1 to TRBJ2-3, with TRBD2 matching over 10 bases. The CDR3 contains 17 residues. V shed 2 bases and J 2 bases; nucleotides not matched to a gene: 8. CDR1 and CDR2 (germline): SGHRS, YFSETQ. The CDR3 DNA follows: TGCGCCAGCAGCTTCGGGGTAGCGGGGGGCTACACAGATACGCAGTATTTT. Amino acid sequence: CASSFGVAGGYTDTQYF.

V and J are TRBV2 and TRBJ2-3; 8 nucleotides line up with TRBD2. Germline V gives CDR1 SNHLY, CDR2 FYNNEI. The CDR3 is 13 residues long. V was clipped by 7 bases and J by 6 bases; unmatched bases: 6. In DNA, the CDR3 is TGTGCCAGCATTGCGGGGGGTTGGGATACGCAGTATTTT. Translating gives CASIAGGWDTQYF.

The chain has TRBV11-2 and TRBJ2-7; 10 nucleotides agree with TRBD1. The CDR3 extends over 18 amino acids. Trimming removed 5 bases from V and 1 base from J; junction bases left unmatched: 14. Germline V gene sequence: CDR1 SGHAT, CDR2 FQNNGV. CDR3: CASSRSRDRGGLSYEQYF. The CDR3 coding sequence is TGTGCCAGCAGCCGATCCCGGGACAGGGGAGGACTATCCTACGAGCAGTACTTC.

This chain uses TRBV13 with TRBJ1-2, with a possible D match to TRBD1 (5 bases). Germline CDR1 PRHDT, CDR2 FYEKMQ (reference sequence). The CDR3 consists of 14 residues. The V end was cut by 0 bases, the J end by 8 bases, with 13 bases between. The CDR3 sequence: CASSLGQGLGGYTF. DNA of the CDR3: TGTGCCAGCAGCTTAGGTCAGGGACTAGGGGGCTACACCTTC. Based on the CDR3 plus reference TRBV13 and TRBJ1-2, the full variable domain is AAGVIQSPRHLIKEKRETATLKCYPIPRHDTVYWYQQGPGQDPQFLISFYEKMQSDKGSIPDRFSAQQFSDYHSELNMSSLELGDSALYFCASSLGQGLGGYTFGSGTRLTVV.

This rearrangement joins TRBV4-1 to TRBJ1-5; no clear D. Germline lookup yields CDR1 MGHRA and CDR2 YSYEKL. The CDR3 consists of 16 residues. V lost 0 bases to trimming and J lost 2 bases, with 11 bases between them. CDR3 nucleotide sequence: TGCGCCAGCAGCCAAGATGAGGCATCGCGCAATCAGCCCCAGCATTTT. Translating it yields CASSQDEASRNQPQHF.

There are a few counts of this clone. Additional DNA sequences in this sample encode the identical CDR3. The J gene is TRBJ1-6, the V gene TRBV7-9; D remains ambiguous. Trimming shortened V by 5 bases and J by 6 bases, and 5 bases separated the two germline ends. CDR1 and CDR2 (germline): SEHNR, FQNEAQ (reference sequence). CDR3 length equals 12 residues. The CDR3 reads CASSLPNSPLHF. The CDR3, as DNA: TGTGCCAGCAGCCTCCCTAATTCACCCCTCCACTTT.

This clone appeared a single time. The chain employs TRBV19 and TRBJ2-1; TRBD1 aligns across 8 bases. This CDR3 is 14 amino acids long. J was trimmed by 7 bases and V by 5 bases; bases with no gene match: 7. The germline CDR1 and CDR2 sequences are LNHDA and SQIVND (reference sequence). This chain's CDR3 is CASSPTGVSNEQFF. CDR3 nucleotide sequence: TGTGCCAGTAGTCCGACAGGGGTCAGTAATGAGCAGTTCTTC. Looking up the rest from reference TRBV19 and TRBJ2-1 gives the full variable domain: DGGITQSPKYLFRKEGQNVTLSCEQNLNHDAMYWYRQDPGQGLRLIYYSQIVNDFQKGDIAEGYSVSREKKESFPLTVTSAQKNPTAFYLCASSPTGVSNEQFFGPGTRLTVL.

The chain has TRBV6-5 and TRBJ1-5; D remains ambiguous. CDR1 and CDR2 from the germline V gene are MNHEY and SVGAGI. The CDR3 is 13 residues long. Trimming cost V 6 bases and J 6 bases, with 12 bases left between them. CDR3: CASRGLNGQPQHF. As DNA, the CDR3 is TGTGCCAGCAGGGGGTTAAACGGTCAGCCCCAGCATTTT.

The rearrangement joins TRBV7-9 to TRBJ2-1; 15 nucleotides match TRBD2. Trimming cost V 4 bases and J 2 bases; bases outside gene matches: 6. CDR1 is SEHNR, CDR2 FQNEAQ, per germline (reference sequence). This CDR3 has 18 residues. For the CDR3, the DNA is TGTGCCAGCAGCTCCGTAGGACTAGCGGGGGGGCCCTACAATGAGCAGTTCTTC. Residues: CASSSVGLAGGPYNEQFF.

The rearrangement joins TRBV20-1 to TRBJ1-1; D remains ambiguous. The CDR3 loop spans 11 amino acids. V shed 0 bases and J shed 3 bases, with 2 bases lying between them. The germline V gene encodes CDR1 DFQATT and CDR2 SNEGSKA (reference sequence). The CDR3 coding sequence is TGCAGTGCTAGAGATGACACTGAAGCTTTCTTT. Amino acid sequence: CSARDDTEAFF.